This T cell receptor beta chain was identified during a study of graft-versus-host responses after intestinal transplantation. Study details: Transplant recipients had multivisceral, liver-intestinal, or isolated intestinal grafts. Anti-thymocyte globulin served as induction for all recipients, who then took tacrolimus and steroids for around 3 years. Study conclusions and caveats: GvH clones were identified in recipient marrow, with some first appearing in ileum or blood. There was an association between peak levels of circulating GvH clones and early post-transplant HvG declines.

The repertoire was sequenced with immunoSEQ multiplex PCR; TCRdb's copy has only in-frame clones and lacks some. The sample has about 120,000 clones; about 93% are singletons. This clone appeared once. Antigen: not known. V gave up 2 bases and J gave up 3 bases, with 14 bases separating them. CDR1 and CDR2 from the germline V gene are SGHVS and FQNEAQ. This CDR3 region has 15 residues. The sample here was unstimulated CD4+ T cells sorted from spleen or lymph node cells, taken before intestinal transplant. The TCR sequence derives from a human donor who received an intestinal transplant. The rearrangement links TRBV7-8 to TRBJ2-7, with TRBD1 as a possible D gene (6 bases). CDR3 protein: CASSLTTGPDYEQYF. The CDR3, as DNA: TGTGCCAGCAGCTTAACAACAGGGCCTGACTACGAGCAGTACTTC.